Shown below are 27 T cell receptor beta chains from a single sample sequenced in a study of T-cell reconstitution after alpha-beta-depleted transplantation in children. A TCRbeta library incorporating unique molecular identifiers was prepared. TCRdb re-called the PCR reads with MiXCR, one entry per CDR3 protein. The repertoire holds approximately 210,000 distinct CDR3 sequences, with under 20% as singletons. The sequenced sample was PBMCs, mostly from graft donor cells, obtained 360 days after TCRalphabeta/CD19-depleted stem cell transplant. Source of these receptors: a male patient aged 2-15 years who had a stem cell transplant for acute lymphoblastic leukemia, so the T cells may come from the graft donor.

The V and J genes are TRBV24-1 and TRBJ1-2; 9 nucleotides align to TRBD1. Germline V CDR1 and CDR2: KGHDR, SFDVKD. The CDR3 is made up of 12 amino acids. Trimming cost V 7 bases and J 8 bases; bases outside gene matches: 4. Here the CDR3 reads CATRQGAAGYTF. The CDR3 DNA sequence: TGTGCCACCAGACAGGGGGCTGCAGGCTACACCTTC.

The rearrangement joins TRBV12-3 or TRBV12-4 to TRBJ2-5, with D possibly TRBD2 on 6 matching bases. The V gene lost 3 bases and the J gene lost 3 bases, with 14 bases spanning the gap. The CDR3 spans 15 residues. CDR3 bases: TGTGCCAGCAGTTTCGCCGGGACTTGGAAAGAGACCCAGTACTTC. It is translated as CASSFAGTWKETQYF.

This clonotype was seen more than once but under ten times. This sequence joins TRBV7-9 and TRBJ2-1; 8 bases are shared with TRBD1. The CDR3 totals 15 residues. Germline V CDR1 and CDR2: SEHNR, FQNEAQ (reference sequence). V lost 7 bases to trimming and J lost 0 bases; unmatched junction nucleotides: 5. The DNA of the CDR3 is TGTGCCAGCACCTCGACAGGGGCCTCCTACAATGAGCAGTTCTTC. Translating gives CASTSTGASYNEQFF.

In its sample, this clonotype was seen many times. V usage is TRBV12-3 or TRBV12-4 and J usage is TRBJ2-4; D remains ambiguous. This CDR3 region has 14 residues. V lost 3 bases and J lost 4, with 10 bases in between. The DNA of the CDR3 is TGTGCCAGCAGTTTTGTTCGAGATAAAAACATTCAGTACTTC. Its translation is CASSFVRDKNIQYF.

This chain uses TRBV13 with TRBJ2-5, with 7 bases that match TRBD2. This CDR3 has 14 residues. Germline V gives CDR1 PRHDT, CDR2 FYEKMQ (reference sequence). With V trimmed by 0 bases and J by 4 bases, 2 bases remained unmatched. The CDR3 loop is CASSLGLAPETQYF. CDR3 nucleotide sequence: TGTGCCAGCAGCTTAGGACTAGCGCCAGAGACCCAGTACTTC.

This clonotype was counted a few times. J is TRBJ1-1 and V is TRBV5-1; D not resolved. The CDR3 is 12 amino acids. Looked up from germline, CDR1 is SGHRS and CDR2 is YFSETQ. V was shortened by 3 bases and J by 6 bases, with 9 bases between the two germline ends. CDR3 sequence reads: CASSYGKAEAFF. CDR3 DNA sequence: TGCGCCAGCAGCTACGGTAAGGCTGAAGCTTTCTTT.

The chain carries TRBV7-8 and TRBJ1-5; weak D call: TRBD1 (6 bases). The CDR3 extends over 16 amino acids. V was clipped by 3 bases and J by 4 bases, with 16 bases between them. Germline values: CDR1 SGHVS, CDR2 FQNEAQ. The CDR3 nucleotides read TGTGCCAGCAGCTTGGGGGGGGCAGTTGAGAATCAGCCCCAGCATTTT. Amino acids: CASSLGGAVENQPQHF.

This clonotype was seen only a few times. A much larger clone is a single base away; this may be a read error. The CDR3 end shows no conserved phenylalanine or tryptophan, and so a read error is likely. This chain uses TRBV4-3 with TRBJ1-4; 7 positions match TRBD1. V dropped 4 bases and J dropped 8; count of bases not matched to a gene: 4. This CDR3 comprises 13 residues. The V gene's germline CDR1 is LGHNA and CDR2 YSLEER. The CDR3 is CASSLGTAEKLFC. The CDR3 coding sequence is TGCGCCAGCAGCCTCGGGACAGCCGAAAAACTGTTTTGT.

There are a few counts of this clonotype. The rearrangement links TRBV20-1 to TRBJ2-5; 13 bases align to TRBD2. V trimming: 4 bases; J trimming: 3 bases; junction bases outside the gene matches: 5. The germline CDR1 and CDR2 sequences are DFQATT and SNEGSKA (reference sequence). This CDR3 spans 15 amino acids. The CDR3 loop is CSAKGLAGDEETQYF. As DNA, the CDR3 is TGCAGTGCTAAAGGACTAGCGGGAGATGAAGAGACCCAGTACTTC.

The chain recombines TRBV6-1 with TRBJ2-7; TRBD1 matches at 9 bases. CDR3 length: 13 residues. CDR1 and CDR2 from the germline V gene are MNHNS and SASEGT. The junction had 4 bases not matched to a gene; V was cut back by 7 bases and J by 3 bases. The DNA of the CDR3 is TGTGCCAGCATGGGGACAGGGCACTACGAGCAGTACTTC. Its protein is CASMGTGHYEQYF.

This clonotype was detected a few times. CDR3 DNA sequence: TGCAGCGTTGGACTTCCTCTAAGCGGGAGGGAGGAGTTCTTC. Translating gives CSVGLPLSGREEFF. The V gene is TRBV29-1, the J gene TRBJ2-1; 10 bases match TRBD2. The V segment lost 4 bases and the J segment 14 bases; nucleotides outside the gene matches: 14. The CDR3 is 14 amino acids. The germline gives CDR1 SQVTM, CDR2 ANQGSEA.

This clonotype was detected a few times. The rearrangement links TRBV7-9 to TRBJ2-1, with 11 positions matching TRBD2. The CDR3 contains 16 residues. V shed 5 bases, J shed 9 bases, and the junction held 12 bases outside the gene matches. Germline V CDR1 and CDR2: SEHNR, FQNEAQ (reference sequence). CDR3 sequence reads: CASSTQTSGAFREQFF. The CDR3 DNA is TGTGCCAGCAGCACTCAGACTAGCGGGGCCTTTCGTGAGCAGTTCTTC.

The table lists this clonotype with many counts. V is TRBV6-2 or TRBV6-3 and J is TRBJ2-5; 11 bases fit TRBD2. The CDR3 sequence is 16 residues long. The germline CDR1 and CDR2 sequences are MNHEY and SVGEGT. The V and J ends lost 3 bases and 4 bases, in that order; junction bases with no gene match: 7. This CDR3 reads CASSYWGGLAGETQYF. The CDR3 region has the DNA TGTGCCAGCAGTTATTGGGGAGGACTAGCGGGAGAGACCCAGTACTTC.

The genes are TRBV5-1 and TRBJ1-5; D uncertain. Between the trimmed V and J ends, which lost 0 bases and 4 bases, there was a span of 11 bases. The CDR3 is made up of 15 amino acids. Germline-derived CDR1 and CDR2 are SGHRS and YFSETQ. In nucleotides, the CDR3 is TGCGCCAGCAGCTTGGAGTCAGGACGAAATCAGCCCCAGCATTTT. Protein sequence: CASSLESGRNQPQHF.

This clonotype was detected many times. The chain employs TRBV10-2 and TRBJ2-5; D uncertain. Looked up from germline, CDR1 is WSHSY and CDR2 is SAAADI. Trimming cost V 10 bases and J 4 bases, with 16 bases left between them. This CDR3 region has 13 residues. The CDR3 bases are TGCGCCACCAGCCGGGCCCGGGCAGAGACCCAGTACTTC. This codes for CATSRARAETQYF.

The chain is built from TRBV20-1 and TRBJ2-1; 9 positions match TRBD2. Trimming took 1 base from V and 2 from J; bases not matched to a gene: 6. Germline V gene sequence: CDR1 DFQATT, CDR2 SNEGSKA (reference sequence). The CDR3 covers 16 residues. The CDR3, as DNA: TGCAGTGCTAGAGCTAGCGGGGCACGGACCTACAATGAGCAGTTCTTC. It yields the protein CSARASGARTYNEQFF.

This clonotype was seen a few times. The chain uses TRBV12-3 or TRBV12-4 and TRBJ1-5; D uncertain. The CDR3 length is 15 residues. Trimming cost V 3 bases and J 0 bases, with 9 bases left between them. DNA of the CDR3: TGTGCCAGCAGTTTGCCTCGGTATAGCAATCAGCCCCAGCATTTT. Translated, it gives CASSLPRYSNQPQHF.

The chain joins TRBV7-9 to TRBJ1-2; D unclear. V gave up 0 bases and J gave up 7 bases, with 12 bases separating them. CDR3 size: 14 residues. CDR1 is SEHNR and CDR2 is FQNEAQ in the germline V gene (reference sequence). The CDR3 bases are TGTGCCAGCAGCTTAGCCCCGCCTCATACTGGCTACACCTTC. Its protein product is CASSLAPPHTGYTF.

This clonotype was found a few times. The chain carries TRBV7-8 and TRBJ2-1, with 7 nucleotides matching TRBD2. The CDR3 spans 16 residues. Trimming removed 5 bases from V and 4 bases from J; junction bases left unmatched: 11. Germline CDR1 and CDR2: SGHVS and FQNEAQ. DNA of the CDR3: TGTGCCAGCAGCACCTACGCGGGGGAGAGGTACAATGAGCAGTTCTTC. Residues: CASSTYAGERYNEQFF.

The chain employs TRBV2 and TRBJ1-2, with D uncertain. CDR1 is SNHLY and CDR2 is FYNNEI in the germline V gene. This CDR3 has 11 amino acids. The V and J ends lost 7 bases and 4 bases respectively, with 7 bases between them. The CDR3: CASIGIYGYTF. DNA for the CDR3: TGTGCCAGCATAGGGATCTATGGCTACACCTTC.

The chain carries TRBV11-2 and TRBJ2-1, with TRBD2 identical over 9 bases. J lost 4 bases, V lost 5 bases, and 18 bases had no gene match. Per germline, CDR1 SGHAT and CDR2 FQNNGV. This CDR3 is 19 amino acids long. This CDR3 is CASSPQPPTLAGKYNEQFF. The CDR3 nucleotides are TGTGCCAGCAGCCCGCAACCCCCTACTCTAGCGGGGAAATACAATGAGCAGTTCTTC.

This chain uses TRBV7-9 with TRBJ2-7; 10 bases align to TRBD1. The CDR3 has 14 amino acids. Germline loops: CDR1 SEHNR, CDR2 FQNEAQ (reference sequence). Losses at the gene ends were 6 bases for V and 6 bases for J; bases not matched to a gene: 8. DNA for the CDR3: TGTGCCAGCAGTTATCCGGGACAGGGGACCGAGCAGTACTTC. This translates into CASSYPGQGTEQYF.

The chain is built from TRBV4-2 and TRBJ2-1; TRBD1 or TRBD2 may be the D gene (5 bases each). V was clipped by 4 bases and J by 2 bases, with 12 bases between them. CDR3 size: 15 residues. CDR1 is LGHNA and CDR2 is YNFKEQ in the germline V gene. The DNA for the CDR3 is TGTGCCAGCAGCCCCGGACTGGGACCCTACAATGAGCAGTTCTTC. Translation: CASSPGLGPYNEQFF.

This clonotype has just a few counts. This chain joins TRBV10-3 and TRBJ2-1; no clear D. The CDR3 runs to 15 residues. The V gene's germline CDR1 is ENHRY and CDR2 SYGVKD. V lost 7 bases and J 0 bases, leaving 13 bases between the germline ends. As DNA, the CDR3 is TGTGCCATCAAGAGGACGGCAACCTCCTACAATGAGCAGTTCTTC. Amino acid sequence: CAIKRTATSYNEQFF.

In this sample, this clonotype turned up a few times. As DNA, the CDR3 is TGTGCCAGCAGCCAAGGAGGGACAGGGAGGCGCAATCAGCCCCAGCATTTT. Translation: CASSQGGTGRRNQPQHF. The rearrangement uses TRBV4-2 and TRBJ1-5; TRBD1 agrees at 9 bases. The germline CDR1 and CDR2 sequences are LGHNA and YNFKEQ. The CDR3 sequence is 17 residues long. Germline trimming cut 1 base from V and 2 bases from J; bases unmatched to any gene: 6.

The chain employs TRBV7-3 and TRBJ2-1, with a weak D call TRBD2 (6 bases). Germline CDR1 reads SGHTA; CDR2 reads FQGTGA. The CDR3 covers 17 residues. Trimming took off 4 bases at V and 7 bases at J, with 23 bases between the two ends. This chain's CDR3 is CASSSRGSGALRNEQFF. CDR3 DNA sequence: TGTGCCAGCAGCTCGCGGGGTTCCGGGGCGCTTAGGAATGAGCAGTTCTTC.

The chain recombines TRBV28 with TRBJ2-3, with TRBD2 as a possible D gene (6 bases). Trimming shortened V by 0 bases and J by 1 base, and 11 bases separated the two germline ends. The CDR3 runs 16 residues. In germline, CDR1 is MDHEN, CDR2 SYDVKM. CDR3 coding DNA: TGTGCCAGCAGTTTATGGGGAGGAACGGGCACAGATACGCAGTATTTT. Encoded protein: CASSLWGGTGTDTQYF.